This entry is about one TCR beta chain. No antigen is known for it. This CDR3 region has 16 residues. Germline V gene lookup returns CDR1 SGHKS and CDR2 YYEKEE (reference sequence). J was trimmed by 5 bases and V by 4 bases; bases with no gene match: 12. The data were taken from a study of T cell repertoires in aging, cancer and after chemotherapy. Looking at the study overall: Six age groups, ranging from 30 or younger to 70 or older, included the donors. Study-wide points: These repertoire data do not allow conclusions about immunological memory after chemotherapy. In cancer patients, declining TCR diversity with age involved lost richness and lost evenness. Across the chemotherapy interval, each cancer cohort showed higher median generation probability, suggesting thymic rebound.

TRB rearrangements spanning V, D and J were amplified using mixed TRB-A/B primers. TCRdb reprocessed the multiplex PCR reads with MiXCR, giving one entry per CDR3 protein. This table has roughly 12,000 distinct CDR3 sequences, around 25% appearing once. TCR beta rearrangements were amplified from peripheral blood genomic DNA. The clonotype was recovered from a human donor in good health. Source material: blood. This chain uses TRBV5-5 with TRBJ1-5, with 7 bases identical to TRBD1. CDR3 coding DNA: TGTGCCAGCAGCCCCTCGTTTTACAGGGGAGATCAGCCCCAGCATTTT. Translation gives CASSPSFYRGDQPQHF.